These 27 T cell receptor beta chains originate from one sample sequenced in a study of T cells after yellow fever vaccination. TCRdb itself ran the 5' RACE reads through MiXCR, one entry per CDR3 protein. The sample has some 300,000 distinct CDR3 sequences, around 9.3% seen once. Here the sequenced sample was CD4+ T cells sorted from PBMCs, taken 5 days after the yellow fever booster vaccination. The receptors stem from a man aged 18 to 29 who received the YFV17D yellow fever vaccine.

The table lists this clonotype with a few counts. The chain has TRBV5-1 and TRBJ2-6; D possibly uses TRBD1 or TRBD2 (5 bases each). From germline, CDR1 is SGHRS and CDR2 YFSETQ. V shed 4 bases and J shed 0 bases, with 20 bases lying between them. The CDR3 contains 19 residues. In DNA, the CDR3 is TGCGCCAGCAGCAGGGACGCCCGCGGACCGGCCTCTGGGGCCAACGTCCTGACTTTC. Protein product: CASSRDARGPASGANVLTF.

This clonotype came up many times. This chain uses TRBV6-5 with TRBJ2-1; a possible D gene is TRBD2 (6 bases). The V end was cut by 6 bases, the J end by 4 bases, with 13 bases between. Germline lookup yields CDR1 MNHEY and CDR2 SVGAGI. The CDR3 length is 14 residues. The DNA for the CDR3 is TGTGCCAGCAGCCTCTCCGCGGGGTACAATGAGCAGTTCTTC. The encoded protein is CASSLSAGYNEQFF.

This clonotype was seen more than once but under ten times. The chain joins TRBV11-2 to TRBJ2-1; D ambiguous. From germline, CDR1 is SGHAT and CDR2 FQNNGV. The CDR3 length is 19 residues. V dropped 5 bases and J dropped 0 bases, with 23 bases sitting between them. CDR3 coding DNA: TGTGCCAGCAGCCCACCTACCAACTCGAGGCCAAACTCCTACAATGAGCAGTTCTTC. Translated, it gives CASSPPTNSRPNSYNEQFF. Based on the CDR3 plus reference TRBV11-2 and TRBJ2-1, the full variable domain is EAGVAQSPRYKIIEKRQSVAFWCNPISGHATLYWYQQILGQGPKLLIQFQNNGVVDDSQLPKDRFSAERLKGVDSTLKIQPAKLEDSAVYLCASSPPTNSRPNSYNEQFFGPGTRLTVL.

This clonotype was counted between two and nine times. The chain employs TRBV5-4 and TRBJ2-7; 7 bases map to TRBD1. Germline CDR1 SGHNT, CDR2 YYREEE (reference sequence). This CDR3 is 16 amino acids long. J gave up 1 base and V 5 bases, and 12 bases lay outside the gene matches. CDR3 DNA sequence: TGTGCCAGCAGTCCCGGGACAGCCACGACATCCTACGAGCAGTACTTC. Translated: CASSPGTATTSYEQYF.

The genes are TRBV5-5 and TRBJ2-4; D ambiguous. The CDR3 contains 14 residues. The ends were cut back, 2 bases at V and 6 bases at J, with 12 bases in the middle. Germline lookup yields CDR1 SGHKS and CDR2 YYEKEE (reference sequence). The CDR3 bases are TGTGCCAGCAGCTTTCTGGGCACTTTAAACATTCAGTACTTC. Translating it yields CASSFLGTLNIQYF.

This clonotype was counted at least ten times. The V and J genes are TRBV5-4 and TRBJ1-2; no definite D call. The CDR3 has 15 residues. Trimming pared 5 bases from V and 8 bases from J, leaving 22 bases between. CDR1 is SGHNT and CDR2 is YYREEE in the germline V gene (reference sequence). CDR3 nucleotides: TGTGCCAGCAGACCCGGCGGGCAGGAGGGAAAAGGCTACACCTTC. Its translation: CASRPGGQEGKGYTF. Using reference TRBV5-4 and TRBJ1-2 for the parts outside the CDR3, the full variable domain is ETGVTQSPTHLIKTRGQQVTLRCSSQSGHNTVSWYQQALGQGPQFIFQYYREEENGRGNFPPRFSGLQFPNYSSELNVNALELDDSALYLCASRPGGQEGKGYTFGSGTRLTVV.

This chain uses TRBV6-5 with TRBJ1-5; 7 bases align to TRBD1. The V gene's germline CDR1 is MNHEY and CDR2 SVGAGI. The CDR3 has 13 amino acids. V shed 5 bases, J shed 7 bases, and the junction held 5 bases outside the gene matches. The CDR3 loop reads CASSRDSFQPQHF. CDR3 in DNA: TGTGCCAGCAGTAGGGACAGCTTCCAGCCCCAGCATTTT.

A few counts support this clonotype. The chain carries TRBV6-1 and TRBJ2-7; D is possibly TRBD2 (6 bases). Per the germline V gene, CDR1 is MNHNS and CDR2 is SASEGT. This CDR3 has 12 residues. The germline V and J ends were trimmed by 6 bases and 3 bases, with 9 bases remaining between them. The CDR3 region is CASRRDGYEQYV. CDR3 coding DNA: TGTGCCAGCAGGCGGGACGGCTACGAGCAGTACGTC.

This clonotype was counted a few times. The chain employs TRBV12-3 or TRBV12-4 and TRBJ1-2; no definite D call. V gave up 10 bases and J gave up 4 bases, with 19 bases separating them. The CDR3 covers 14 residues. The CDR3 region is CANKVLRLGYGYTF. CDR3 DNA: TGTGCCAACAAGGTCTTACGCCTAGGCTATGGCTACACCTTC.

The chain combines TRBV6-2 or TRBV6-3 with TRBJ2-7; D is uncertain. V lost 6 bases, J lost 2 bases, and 11 bases lay in between. The germline V gene encodes CDR1 MNHEY and CDR2 SVGEGT. The CDR3 is 13 residues long. The CDR3 sequence: CASSQDEPYEQYV. CDR3 bases: TGTGCCAGCAGCCAGGACGAGCCCTACGAGCAGTACGTC.

This clonotype was counted a few times. V and J are TRBV27 and TRBJ1-5; D gene ambiguous. The CDR3 sequence is 15 residues long. Trimming pared 1 base from V and 7 bases from J, leaving 14 bases between. Germline V gene data show CDR1 as MNHEY and CDR2 as SMNVEV (reference sequence). The CDR3 DNA sequence: TGTGCCAGCAGTTTATTAGGGATCGTGCCGCAGCCCCAGCATTTT. It yields the protein CASSLLGIVPQPQHF.

This clonotype was counted a few times. V gene TRBV4-3 combines with J gene TRBJ2-3; D gene uncertain. CDR1 LGHNA and CDR2 YSLEER come from the germline V gene. This CDR3 comprises 15 residues. Trimming took off 0 bases at V and 5 bases at J, with 12 bases between the two ends. CDR3 residues: CASSQDTLDEDTQYF. CDR3 nucleotide sequence: TGCGCCAGCAGCCAAGATACGCTAGATGAAGATACGCAGTATTTT.

This clonotype has a handful of counts. The chain links TRBV20-1 to TRBJ2-4; tentative D call: TRBD1 (6 bases). Per the germline V gene, CDR1 is DFQATT and CDR2 is SNEGSKA (reference sequence). V lost 0 bases and J lost 7, with 22 bases in between. CDR3 length equals 17 residues. CDR3 in DNA: TGCAGTGCTAGAGATTGGGATTACCGGGACACGGACAACATTCAGTACTTC. This gives the protein CSARDWDYRDTDNIQYF.

This clonotype was seen only a few times. This chain uses TRBV4-3 with TRBJ1-5; D is ambiguous. The germline gives CDR1 LGHNA, CDR2 YSLEER. The CDR3 extends over 14 amino acids. The ends were cut back, 0 bases at V and 6 bases at J, with 9 bases in the middle. The CDR3: CASSQERFGQPQHF. The DNA of the CDR3 is TGCGCCAGCAGCCAAGAACGATTCGGTCAGCCCCAGCATTTT.

Only a few counts were recorded for this clonotype. The chain combines TRBV7-2 with TRBJ2-3; no clear D gene. The CDR3 extends over 16 amino acids. Germline CDR1 is SGHTA and CDR2 is FQGNSA. V lost 5 bases and J lost 0, with 15 bases in between. CDR3 coding DNA: TGTGCCAGCAGCACGTCAAAGTACAGCAGCACAGATACGCAGTATTTT. Its protein is CASSTSKYSSTDTQYF.

J is TRBJ1-1 and V is TRBV6-5; D is undetermined. The germline gives CDR1 MNHEY, CDR2 SVGAGI. This CDR3 spans 14 amino acids. Trimming left V 2 bases short and J 4 bases short, with 11 bases between. The CDR3 bases are TGTGCCAGCAGTTACGGCGTACCGAGCACTGAAGCTTTCTTT. It yields the protein CASSYGVPSTEAFF.

The rearrangement joins TRBV7-9 to TRBJ2-1; maybe TRBD2 (6 bases). Trimming left V 5 bases short and J 4 bases short, with 15 bases between. The CDR3 covers 15 residues. Germline-derived CDR1 and CDR2 are SEHNR and FQNEAQ (reference sequence). For the CDR3, the DNA is TGTGCCAGCAGCCCCTCCGGGAGCCCTTACAATGAGCAGTTCTTC. Encoded protein: CASSPSGSPYNEQFF.

This clonotype showed up just a few times. V gene TRBV29-1 combines with J gene TRBJ2-3, with TRBD2 as a possible D gene (6 bases). This CDR3 has 14 amino acids. CDR1 is SQVTM, CDR2 ANQGSEA, per germline. V was clipped by 0 bases and J by 5 bases, with 12 bases between them. CDR3 sequence: CSVEDLGGRDTQYF. CDR3 bases: TGCAGCGTTGAAGATCTGGGGGGACGAGATACGCAGTATTTT.

The V gene is TRBV10-3, the J gene TRBJ1-2; 10 bases line up with TRBD1. The J segment lost 7 bases and the V segment lost 3 bases, leaving 5 bases of the junction unmatched. This CDR3 has 14 amino acids. Germline V gene data show CDR1 as ENHRY and CDR2 as SYGVKD. The CDR3, as DNA: TGTGCCATCAGTGAAATAGGACAGGGGGGTGGCTACACCTTC. Translation gives CAISEIGQGGGYTF.

The chain couples TRBV7-2 to TRBJ2-2; D gene unclear. Looked up from germline, CDR1 is SGHTA and CDR2 is FQGNSA. The ends were cut back, 2 bases at V and 7 bases at J, with 5 bases in the middle. CDR3 size: 12 residues. CDR3: CASSLNGGELFF. The CDR3 nucleotides are TGTGCCAGCAGCTTAAATGGCGGGGAGCTGTTTTTT. Based on the CDR3 plus reference TRBV7-2 and TRBJ2-2, the full variable domain is GAGVSQSPSNKVTEKGKDVELRCDPISGHTALYWYRQSLGQGLEFLIYFQGNSAPDKSGLPSDRFSAERTGGSVSTLTIQRTQQEDSAVYLCASSLNGGELFFGEGSRLTVL.

The V gene is TRBV6-6, the J gene TRBJ1-6; tentative D call: TRBD1 (5 bases). The V gene lost 2 bases and the J gene lost 9 bases, with 5 bases spanning the gap. The germline V gene encodes CDR1 MNHNY and CDR2 SVGAGI (reference sequence). This CDR3 region has 12 residues. The CDR3 is CASSYRGSPLHF. DNA for the CDR3: TGTGCCAGCAGTTACAGGGGTTCACCCCTCCACTTT.

The chain couples TRBV6-6 to TRBJ2-2, with TRBD2 identical over 7 bases. Trimming at V came to 3 bases and at J to 6 bases, leaving 4 bases not matched to a gene. Germline V CDR1 and CDR2: MNHNY, SVGAGI (reference sequence). The CDR3 runs to 14 residues. The CDR3 nucleotides read TGTGCCAGCAGTTATAATAGCGGGCCCGGGGAGCTGTTTTTT. Translated, it gives CASSYNSGPGELFF.

This clonotype occurred many times. The V call is TRBV12-5, the J call TRBJ2-1; tentatively, D is TRBD1 or TRBD2 (7 bases each). The CDR3 consists of 22 residues. Germline assignment: CDR1 LGHNT and CDR2 FRNRAP. Trimming left V 2 bases short and J 0 bases short, with 29 bases between. CDR3 coding DNA: TGTGCTAGTGGTTTGATTACTCGGGCAGGGGGTCTGCGGGGGAGCTCCTACAATGAGCAGTTCTTC. This gives the protein CASGLITRAGGLRGSSYNEQFF.

The J gene is TRBJ1-2, the V gene TRBV7-2, with 9 bases identical to TRBD1. CDR3 size: 15 residues. Losses at the gene ends were 4 bases for V and 2 bases for J; bases not matched to a gene: 5. Germline values: CDR1 SGHTA, CDR2 FQGNSA. The CDR3 DNA reads as TGTGCCAGCAGCTCCAGACAGGGGGGGAACTATGGCTACACCTTC. This translates into CASSSRQGGNYGYTF.

This clonotype has only a few counts. The DNA of the CDR3 is TGTGCCAGCTCGTCGGGACAAAACATTCAGTACTTC. This translates into CASSSGQNIQYF. The rearrangement joins TRBV18 to TRBJ2-4; D may be TRBD1 or TRBD2 (5 bases each). The germline V and J ends were trimmed by 6 bases and 5 bases, with 8 bases remaining between them. CDR3 length: 12 amino acids. The V gene's germline CDR1 is KGHSH and CDR2 LQKENI.

This clonotype was seen at least ten times. The chain joins TRBV7-2 to TRBJ2-3; maybe TRBD2 (5 bases). Trimming stripped 2 bases from V and 2 bases from J, with 11 bases between. CDR1 SGHTA and CDR2 FQGNSA come from the germline V gene. This CDR3 has 15 residues. CDR3 sequence: CASSLNPGNTDTQYF. In DNA form, the CDR3 reads TGTGCCAGCAGCTTAAACCCGGGAAACACAGATACGCAGTATTTT.

This clonotype was counted at least ten times. The chain is built from TRBV5-4 and TRBJ2-3, with D perhaps matching TRBD1 (6 bases). V was shortened by 2 bases and J by 5 bases, with 12 bases between the two germline ends. Germline loops: CDR1 SGHNT, CDR2 YYREEE (reference sequence). The length of the CDR3 is 14 residues. CDR3 amino acids: CASSFGGSVDTQYF. The CDR3 DNA reads as TGTGCCAGCAGCTTTGGGGGCTCTGTAGATACGCAGTATTTT.